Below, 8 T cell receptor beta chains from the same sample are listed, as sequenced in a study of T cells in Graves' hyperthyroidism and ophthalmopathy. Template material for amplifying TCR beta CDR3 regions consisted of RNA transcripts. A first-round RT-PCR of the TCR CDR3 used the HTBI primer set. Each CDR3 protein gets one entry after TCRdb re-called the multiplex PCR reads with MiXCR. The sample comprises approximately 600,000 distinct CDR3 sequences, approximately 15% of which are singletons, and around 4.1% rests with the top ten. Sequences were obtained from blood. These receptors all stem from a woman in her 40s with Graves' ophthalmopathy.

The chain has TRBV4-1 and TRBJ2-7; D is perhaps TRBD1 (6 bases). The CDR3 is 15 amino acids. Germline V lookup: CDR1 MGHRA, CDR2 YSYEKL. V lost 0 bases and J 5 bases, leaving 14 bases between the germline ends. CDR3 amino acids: CASSQDHRVVDEQYF. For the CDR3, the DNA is TGCGCCAGCAGCCAAGATCACAGGGTAGTAGACGAGCAGTACTTC.

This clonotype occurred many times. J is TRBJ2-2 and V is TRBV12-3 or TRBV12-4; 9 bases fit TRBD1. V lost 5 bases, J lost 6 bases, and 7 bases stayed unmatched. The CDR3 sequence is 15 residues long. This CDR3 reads CASSTRDRDPGELFF. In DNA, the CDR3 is TGTGCCAGCAGTACCCGGGACAGGGACCCCGGGGAGCTGTTTTTT.

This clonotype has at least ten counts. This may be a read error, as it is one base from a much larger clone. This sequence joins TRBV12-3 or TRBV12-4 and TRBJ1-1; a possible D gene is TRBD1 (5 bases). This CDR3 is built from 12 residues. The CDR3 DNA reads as TGTGCCGGCAGTTTCGAGGGGACTGAAGCTTTCTTT. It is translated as CAGSFEGTEAFF.

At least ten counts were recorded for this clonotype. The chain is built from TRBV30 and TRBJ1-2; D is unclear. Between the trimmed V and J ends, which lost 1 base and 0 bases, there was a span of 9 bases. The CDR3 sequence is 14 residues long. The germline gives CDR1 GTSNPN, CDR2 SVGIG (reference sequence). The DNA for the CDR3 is TGTGCCTGGAGTGAGGTACAGTCTAACTATGGCTACACCTTC. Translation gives CAWSEVQSNYGYTF.

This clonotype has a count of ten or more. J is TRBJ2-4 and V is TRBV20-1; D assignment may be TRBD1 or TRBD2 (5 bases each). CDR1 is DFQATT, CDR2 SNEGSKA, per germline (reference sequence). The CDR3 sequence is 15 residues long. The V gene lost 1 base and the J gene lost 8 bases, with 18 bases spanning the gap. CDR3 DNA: TGCAGTGCTAGAGTCCCCCGAGGGGTCGGGCACATTCAGTACTTC. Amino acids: CSARVPRGVGHIQYF.

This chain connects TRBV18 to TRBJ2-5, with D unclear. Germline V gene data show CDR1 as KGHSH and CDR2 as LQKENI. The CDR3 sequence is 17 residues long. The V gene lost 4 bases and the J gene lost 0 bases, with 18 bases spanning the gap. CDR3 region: CASSQNSSPRYQETQYF. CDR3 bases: TGTGCCAGCTCACAAAACTCGAGCCCCCGGTACCAAGAGACCCAGTACTTC. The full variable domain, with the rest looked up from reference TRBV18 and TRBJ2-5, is NAGVMQNPRHLVRRRGQEARLRCSPMKGHSHVYWYRQLPEEGLKFMVYLQKENIIDESGMPKERFSAEFPKEGPSILRIQQVVRGDSAAYFCASSQNSSPRYQETQYFGPGTRLLVL.

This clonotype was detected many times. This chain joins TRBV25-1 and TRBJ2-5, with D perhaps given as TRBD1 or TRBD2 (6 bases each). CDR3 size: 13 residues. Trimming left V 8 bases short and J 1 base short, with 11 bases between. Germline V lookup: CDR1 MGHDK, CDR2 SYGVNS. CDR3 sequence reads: CASRGLFQETQYF. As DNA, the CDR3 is TGTGCCAGCCGGGGGCTCTTCCAAGAGACCCAGTACTTC.

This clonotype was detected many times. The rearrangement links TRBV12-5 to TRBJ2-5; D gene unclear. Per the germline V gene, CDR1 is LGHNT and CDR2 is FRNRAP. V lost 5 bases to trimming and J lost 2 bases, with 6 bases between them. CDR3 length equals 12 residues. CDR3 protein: CASGPWQETQYF. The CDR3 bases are TGTGCTAGTGGTCCCTGGCAAGAGACCCAGTACTTC.